The rows below give T cell receptor beta chains drawn from one sample of a study of blood T cell repertoires in COVID-19. Data came from immunoSEQ multiplex PCR; TCRdb stores just in-frame clones and leaves some out. Seen here are about 300,000 clones, about four fifths observed once, and the top ten hold more than 1.4%. The sample consisted of peripheral blood. These receptors were collected from a human donor with COVID-19, enrolled during active disease. The donor label of this sample is uncertain. CDR3s include the opening cysteine and the closing phenylalanine or tryptophan. The D gene is left open where the match is weak. Some rows mark clone size as missing; the rest say once, few, many or name a class of expanded clone.

d_gene	abundance	j_gene	v_gene	CDR3nt	CDR3aa
-	-	TRBJ2-3	TRBV9	TGTGCCAGCAGTCCTCGCACAGATACGCAGTATTTT	CASSPRTDTQYF
TRBD1	many	TRBJ1-6	TRBV7-2	TGTGCCAGCAGCCCCGACAGGGAGATATCACCCCTCCACTTT	CASSPDREISPLHF
TRBD1	once	TRBJ1-2	TRBV5-1	TGCGCCAGCAGTCCGCCCTCTAGACAGGGCGAGGGTGGCTACACCTTC	CASSPPSRQGEGGYTF
-	-	TRBJ2-2	TRBV7-8	TGTGCCAGCAGCTTAGATGGCAGGGACACCGGGGAGCTGTTTTTT	CASSLDGRDTGELFF
-	-	TRBJ1-2	TRBV19	TGTGCCAGTAGTATGAGGGACTCCCTCTACACCTTC	CASSMRDSLYTF
TRBD2	-	TRBJ2-1	TRBV7-9	TGTGCCAGCAGCTTAGTTGTTGGGACTAGCGGGGCCAATGAGCAGTTCTTC	CASSLVVGTSGANEQFF
TRBD2	-	TRBJ2-7	TRBV5-1	TGCGCCAGCAGCCTACCCGGGGGTAGCGGGAGCTCCTACGAGCAGTACTTC	CASSLPGGSGSSYEQYF
-	few	TRBJ2-1	TRBV9	TGTGCCAGCAGCGTAGACAGGGCCAATGAGCAGTTCTTC	CASSVDRANEQFF
TRBD2	-	TRBJ2-5	TRBV7-2	TGTGCCAGCAGCTTAGCCTCAGGGACTAGCGGACAAGAGACCCAGTACTTC	CASSLASGTSGQETQYF
-	-	TRBJ1-1	TRBV16	TGTGCCAGCACCCAGACAGTCAGAAACACTGAAGCTTTCTTT	CASTQTVRNTEAFF
TRBD1	-	TRBJ1-3	TRBV7-9	TGTGCCAGCAGCTCTAGGCCCCGGGACAGCATAGGAAACACCATATATTTT	CASSSRPRDSIGNTIYF
TRBD1	-	TRBJ2-7	TRBV19	TGTGCCAGTACCCTAGGCGGAAGGCAGGGGGCCAGTAGGAGGTACTTC	CASTLGGRQGASRRYF
TRBD1	-	TRBJ2-7	TRBV4-2	TGTGCCAGCAGCCAAGAGTGGGGACAGATCTACGAGCAGTACTTC	CASSQEWGQIYEQYF
-	-	TRBJ2-3	TRBV11-2	TGTGCCTCAGGGGGGCGGATTAGCACAGATACGCAGTATTTT	CASGGRISTDTQYF
TRBD2	-	TRBJ2-5	TRBV7-8	TGTGCCAGCAGCTTAGCGGGGAGGGACCAAGAGACCCAGTACTTC	CASSLAGRDQETQYF
TRBD2	once	TRBJ2-1	TRBV28	TGTGCCAGCAGTCGGACTAGCGGGAAAAACTACAATGAGCAGTTCTTC	CASSRTSGKNYNEQFF
TRBD2	-	TRBJ2-1	TRBV9	TGTGCCAGCAGCTACAGACTAGCGGATAGCTCCTACAATGAGCAGTTCTTC	CASSYRLADSSYNEQFF
-	-	TRBJ1-2	TRBV28	TGTGCCAGCAGTTTGCTCTCGAGAGTGGGGACTCAAGGGATCTATGGCTACACCTTC	CASSLLSRVGTQGIYGYTF
-	-	TRBJ1-5	TRBV28	TGTGCCAGCTCTGGGCCGGGGAGGTCGAATCAGCCCCAGCATTTT	CASSGPGRSNQPQHF
TRBD2	-	TRBJ2-7	TRBV9	TGTGCCAGCAGCGTAGATCAGCGGGAAAACGAGCAGTACTTC	CASSVDQRENEQYF
TRBD1	-	TRBJ1-5	TRBV5-1	TGCGCCAGCAGCTTGGTGTCAGGGGGTAATCAGCCCCAGCATTTT	CASSLVSGGNQPQHF
-	-	TRBJ1-2	TRBV4-1	TGCGCCAGCAGCCAAGATCCCAGGGACTGGGGCTACACCTTC	CASSQDPRDWGYTF
TRBD1	-	TRBJ2-5	TRBV7-9	TGTGCCAGCAGCTTGACAGGGGGTTGGCAAGAGACCCAGTACTTC	CASSLTGGWQETQYF
-	-	TRBJ1-2	TRBV3-1/TRBV3-2	TGTGCCAGCAGCCAAGATCCCCGACTTAGTCGGGAATACGGCTACACCTTC	CASSQDPRLSREYGYTF
TRBD2	-	TRBJ2-5	TRBV20-1	TGCAGTGCTAGTACGGAGCGGGGGCGGCAAGAGACCCAGTACTTC	CSASTERGRQETQYF
TRBD1	-	TRBJ2-5	TRBV19	TGTGCCAGCGCCCCCGGGACAGAAGAGACCCAGTACTTC	CASAPGTEETQYF
-	-	TRBJ1-1	TRBV6-2/TRBV6-3	TGTGCCAGCAGTTACCCGCCGACAGGTGAAGCTTTCTTT	CASSYPPTGEAFF